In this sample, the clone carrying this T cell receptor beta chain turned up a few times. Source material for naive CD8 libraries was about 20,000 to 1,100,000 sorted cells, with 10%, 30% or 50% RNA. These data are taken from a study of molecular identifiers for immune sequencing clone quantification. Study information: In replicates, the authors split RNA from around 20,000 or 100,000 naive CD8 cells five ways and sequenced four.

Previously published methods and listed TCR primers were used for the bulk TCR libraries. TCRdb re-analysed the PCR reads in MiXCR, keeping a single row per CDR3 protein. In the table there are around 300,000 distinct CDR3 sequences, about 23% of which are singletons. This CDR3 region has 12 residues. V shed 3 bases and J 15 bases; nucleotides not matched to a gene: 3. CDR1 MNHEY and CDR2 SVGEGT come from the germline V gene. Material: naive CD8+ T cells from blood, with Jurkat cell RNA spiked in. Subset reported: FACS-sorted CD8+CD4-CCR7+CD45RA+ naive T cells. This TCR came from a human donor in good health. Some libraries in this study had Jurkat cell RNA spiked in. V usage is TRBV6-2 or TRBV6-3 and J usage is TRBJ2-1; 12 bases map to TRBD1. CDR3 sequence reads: CASSYGTGGRFF. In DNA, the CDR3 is TGTGCCAGCAGTTATGGGACAGGGGGCCGGTTCTTC.